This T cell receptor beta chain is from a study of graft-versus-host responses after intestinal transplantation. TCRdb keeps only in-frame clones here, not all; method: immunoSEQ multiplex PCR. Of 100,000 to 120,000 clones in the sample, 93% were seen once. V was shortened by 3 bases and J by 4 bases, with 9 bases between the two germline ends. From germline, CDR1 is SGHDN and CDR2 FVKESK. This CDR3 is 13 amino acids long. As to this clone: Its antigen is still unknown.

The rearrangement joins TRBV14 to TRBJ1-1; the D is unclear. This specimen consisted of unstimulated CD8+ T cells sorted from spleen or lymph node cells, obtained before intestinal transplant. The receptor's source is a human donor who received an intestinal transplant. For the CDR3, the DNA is TGTGCCAGCAGCCACTTTAAGAGCACTGAAGCTTTCTTT. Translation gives CASSHFKSTEAFF. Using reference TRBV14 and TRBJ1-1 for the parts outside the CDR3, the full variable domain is EAGVTQFPSHSVIEKGQTVTLRCDPISGHDNLYWYRRVMGKEIKFLLHFVKESKQDESGMPNNRFLAERTGGTYSTLKVQPAELEDSGVYFCASSHFKSTEAFFGQGTRLTVV.